Listed here is a single T cell receptor beta chain. Its target antigen remains unknown. No quality values exist for individual bases; no much larger clone is one base distant. The source of the sample is a study of T cell responses to AZD1222 COVID-19 vaccine (dated by TCRdb to about 2021). Notes on the research overall: TCR sequencing covered more than 230 trial participants: roughly 200 given two doses of AZD1222 and about 26 given two doses of MenACWY control vaccine. Trial participants were enrolled into age subgroups of 18-55, 56-69 and 70-plus years, which contained around 140, 26 and 57 TCR-sequenced participants, respectively. Paper-wide results and their limitations: The vaccine-associated CD4 TCRs covered the entire spike protein, and the dominant responses fell in regions 160-218 and 743-854. Conclusions about previously exposed vaccinees are limited, since just a handful of AZD1222 recipients were seropositive for SARS-CoV-2 at baseline. Most participants were white British and females outnumbered males, and the authors suggested that clonal diversity may have been underestimated. Because no day 14 peak-response samples were available, repertoires were characterized only after the peak T cell response. The 56-69-year group was small, and its depth increase did not reach significance, likely because of low power. A significant rise in spike-specific TCR breadth and depth was observed after two AZD1222 doses relative to day 0 and relative to MenACWY recipients. Nearly half of unique spike-specific TCRs reportedly recognized epitopes outside regions mutated in the B.1.351 and B.1.1.7 variants.

The CDR3 regions of human TCRbeta chains were analyzed by immunosequencing. In the paper's pipeline: Repertoire TCRs were matched against a reference library of SARS-CoV-2-specific TCRs generated with the MIRA antigen-specificity platform. Breadth was defined as the fraction of unique TCRs that were SARS-CoV-2-associated, and depth was defined as the fraction of total T cells that were SARS-CoV-2-associated. Each spike-specific TCR was assigned to its reactive spike region and to a CD4 or CD8 class using the MIRA data. Log10-transformed breadth and depth values were compared by one-way ANOVA with Sidak's multiple comparisons tests. TCRdb took this table from immuneACCESS and kept in-frame rearrangements with V and J called. Such tables lack part of the clones; where checked against another copy, unresolved V genes explain under half of the gap, and the rest is unexplained. The D gene and trimming were derived from the DNA, and the V and J assignments and clone size from that table. This sample lists 50,000 to 70,000 clones; 75% to 90% were detected once. The ten most abundant clones make up roughly 19% of the sample.

The time point label for this specimen denotes: baseline before first vaccination. The treatment or condition label on this specimen signifies: meningococcal conjugate vaccine given as trial control. The vaccinee samples were drawn from two UK trials, COV001 and COV002, one of which was a single-blind randomized controlled phase 2/3 trial testing AZD1222 (ChAdOx1 nCoV-19) in healthy adults. For TCRbeta chain sequencing, PBMC samples were collected from trial participants at day 0 and at day 28 after the second dose. Taken from the germline V gene (reference sequence), the CDR1 and CDR2 loops are LNHDA and SQIVND. V lost 6 bases and J lost 6 bases, and the count of bases not matched to a germline gene is 10. From the cysteine up to the phenylalanine, the CDR3 has a length of 15 residues. The entry retains the CDR3 DNA only, 45 bases that are in frame from base 1.

This material consisted of peripheral blood, taken on day 0 of MenACWY control vaccination. The chain joins TRBV19 to TRBJ2-2; 7 bases in the junction line up with TRBD2. The origin of this receptor is an adult in good health. The encoded CDR3 is CASRLGTKVAGELFF. The nucleotide sequence is given as TGTGCCAGTAGATTAGGGACTAAAGTGGCCGGGGAGCTGTTTTTT.